These T cell receptor beta chains were read from a single sample in a study of shared clonotypes between healthy human individuals. Data came from immunoSEQ multiplex PCR; TCRdb stores just in-frame clones and leaves some out. The profile shows roughly 2.2 million clones, around 92% of them singletons. The specimen sequenced was naive CD4+ T cells from PBMCs. Receptor source: a man between 18 and 29 years old in good health. Some clones in this sample may be carry-over from other donors' samples. CDR3s include the opening cysteine and the closing phenylalanine or tryptophan.

J | V | CDR3
TRBJ1-2 | TRBV6-5 | CASSYRDGGGGYTF
TRBJ2-1 | TRBV19 | CASSINSWTSGPYNEQFF
TRBJ2-6 | TRBV5-6 | CASQGWGPGANVLTF
TRBJ2-7 | TRBV4-1 | CASSQDGTGRHEQYF
TRBJ2-7 | TRBV19 | CASSLVPAYEQYF
TRBJ1-2 | TRBV2 | CASESTYGYTF
TRBJ1-4 | TRBV30 | CAWSRGHLAEKLFF
TRBJ2-2 | TRBV10-2 | CASKTGVYSGELFF
TRBJ2-1 | TRBV11-2 | CASSFGRGPNEQFF
TRBJ1-1 | TRBV7-3 | CASSTGTGVTEAFF
TRBJ2-2 | TRBV7-3 | CASSLNPPRSSKGELFF
TRBJ2-1 | TRBV6-5 | CASRPAGRLHEQFF
TRBJ2-3 | TRBV27 | CASSPAGTGFTDTQYF
TRBJ2-5 | TRBV6-1 | CASIKLTSGFRTQYF
TRBJ2-3 | TRBV7-9 | CASSLWTGGDDTQYF
TRBJ2-7 | TRBV5-1 | CASRTATSYEQYF
TRBJ2-5 | TRBV28 | CASSLAGRETQYF
TRBJ2-1 | TRBV7-2 | CASSLGLSGRDEQFF
TRBJ2-2 | TRBV7-9 | CASSLLTNTGELFF
TRBJ1-4 | TRBV27 | CASSESPPGAGANEKLFF
TRBJ1-4 | TRBV25-1 | CASSGHAAGNDEKLFF
TRBJ2-3 | TRBV2 | CASIGEIGTDTQYF
TRBJ2-6 | TRBV6-1 | CASSEDRGHAGANVLTF
TRBJ1-2 | TRBV2 | CASSLQGSNYGYTF
TRBJ1-3 | TRBV28 | CASDTGFSGNTIYF
TRBJ1-1 | TRBV7-3 | CASSRRRNTEAFF
TRBJ2-1 | TRBV10-2 | CASSGASGTNNEQFF
TRBJ1-4 | TRBV21-1 | CASSLKRATNEKLFF
TRBJ2-3 | TRBV9 | CASSVAPGGLAGGPDTQYF
TRBJ2-1 | TRBV4-1 | CASSPWTGVYNEQFF
TRBJ2-4 | TRBV9 | CASSVDAGHLDIQYF
TRBJ2-5 | TRBV7-2 | CASSLISQETQYF
TRBJ2-1 | TRBV4-3 | CASSQAQAPDEQFF
TRBJ2-6 | TRBV28 | CASSLTRLGGANVLTF
TRBJ2-2 | TRBV2 | CASSEAQRHTGELFF
TRBJ1-5 | TRBV4-1 | CASSQVQGDQPQHF
TRBJ1-1 | TRBV12-5 | CASGLPTAAEAFF
TRBJ2-5 | TRBV29-1 | CSVEIRDRVETQYF
TRBJ2-1 | TRBV9 | CASSLRLAAYNEQFF
TRBJ2-1 | TRBV30 | CAWRRSSYNEQFF
TRBJ2-3 | TRBV7-6 | CASSLAYRGRNTDTQYF
TRBJ2-2 | TRBV27 | CASSLLAGGTGELFF